These 32 T cell receptor beta chains were all obtained from the same sample, sequenced in a study of control samples from healthy donors and cancer patients. Sequencing was performed with immunoSEQ multiplex PCR; in TCRdb, only in-frame clones are kept and a portion is missing. The repertoire holds over 110,000 clones, with more than 90% as singletons. The sequenced sample was blood. These receptors were taken from a man aged 25-45 years in good health.

The chain combines TRBV27 with TRBJ2-7; D may be TRBD2 (6 bases). The V end was cut by 0 bases, the J end by 0 bases, with 12 bases between. The CDR3 is made up of 16 amino acids. CDR1 is MNHEY and CDR2 is SMNVEV in the germline V gene (reference sequence). The CDR3 region is CASSLSGGGFSYEQYF. CDR3 nucleotide sequence: TGTGCCAGCAGTTTATCGGGGGGAGGATTCTCCTACGAGCAGTACTTC.

This rearrangement joins TRBV18 to TRBJ2-2; the D is unclear. CDR3 length equals 13 residues. CDR1 and CDR2 from the germline V gene are KGHSH and LQKENI. Trimming cost V 8 bases and J 0 bases, with 7 bases left between them. CDR3 DNA sequence: TGTGCCAGCCCCGGAGCGAACACCGGGGAGCTGTTTTTT. Its translation is CASPGANTGELFF.

The V call is TRBV12-3 or TRBV12-4, the J call TRBJ2-5; D unresolved. The CDR3 has 13 amino acids. The germline V and J ends were trimmed by 3 bases and 5 bases, with 10 bases remaining between them. The CDR3 loop is CASSFSTLETQYF. The CDR3 nucleotides read TGTGCCAGCAGTTTTTCGACCCTGGAGACCCAGTACTTC.

J is TRBJ2-7 and V is TRBV28; D gene ambiguous. Trimming shortened V by 7 bases and J by 1 base, and 17 bases separated the two germline ends. The CDR3 has 15 amino acids. The germline gives CDR1 MDHEN, CDR2 SYDVKM. In DNA form, the CDR3 reads TGTGCCAGCATGGTAGCAGGAGCCGCTTCCTACGAGCAGTACTTC. It codes for CASMVAGAASYEQYF.

The gene calls are TRBV6-6 and TRBJ1-2; 9 positions agree with TRBD1. CDR1 and CDR2 from the germline V gene are MNHNY and SVGAGI (reference sequence). V was clipped by 0 bases and J by 7 bases; unmatched bases: 3. The CDR3 length is 14 residues. CDR3: CASSYSQGATGYTF. DNA for the CDR3: TGTGCCAGCAGTTACTCACAGGGGGCGACTGGCTACACCTTC.

The chain couples TRBV2 to TRBJ1-5; possible D gene TRBD1, 5 bases. From germline, CDR1 is SNHLY and CDR2 FYNNEI. The CDR3 totals 14 residues. V was shortened by 2 bases and J by 5 bases, with 10 bases between the two germline ends. CDR3 region: CASSESGVHQPQHF. The DNA of the CDR3 is TGTGCCAGCAGTGAATCGGGGGTTCATCAGCCCCAGCATTTT.

The V and J genes are TRBV15 and TRBJ1-4; 8 bases are a match to TRBD1. V lost 7 bases and J lost 5; bases outside the gene matches: 6. The CDR3 runs to 14 residues. In germline, CDR1 is LNHNV, CDR2 YYDKDF (reference sequence). The CDR3 loop is CATMGQEINEKLFF. The CDR3 region has the DNA TGTGCCACCATGGGACAGGAGATAAATGAAAAACTGTTTTTT.

The chain joins TRBV2 to TRBJ2-5; 8 bases line up with TRBD2. The CDR3 runs 13 residues. Germline V gene data show CDR1 as SNHLY and CDR2 as FYNNEI. The V gene end was trimmed by 4 bases and the J gene end by 3 bases; junction bases not matched to a gene: 1. The CDR3 protein is CASSGTSKETQYF. The CDR3 nucleotides are TGTGCCAGCAGTGGGACTAGCAAAGAGACCCAGTACTTC.

The V and J genes are TRBV10-3 and TRBJ1-1; D is unclear. The CDR3 runs 13 residues. The germline V gene encodes CDR1 ENHRY and CDR2 SYGVKD. Trimming took 7 bases from V and 0 from J, leaving 9 bases between them. The CDR3: CAITSSMNTEAFF. Here the CDR3 DNA reads TGTGCCATCACAAGCAGTATGAACACTGAAGCTTTCTTT.

V gene TRBV5-1 combines with J gene TRBJ2-3; 11 bases map to TRBD1. Germline CDR1 reads SGHRS; CDR2 reads YFSETQ. V shed 0 bases and J 3 bases; nucleotides not matched to a gene: 6. The length of the CDR3 is 17 residues. The CDR3 nucleotides are TGCGCCAGCAGCTTGGCCTCCGGGACAGGGGGGACAGATACGCAGTATTTT. This gives the protein CASSLASGTGGTDTQYF.

V and J are TRBV28 and TRBJ1-6; D not resolved. The ends were cut back, 1 base at V and 0 bases at J, with 10 bases in the middle. Germline loops: CDR1 MDHEN, CDR2 SYDVKM. This CDR3 comprises 17 residues. The CDR3 sequence: CASSLFLGSSYNSPLHF. The CDR3 region has the DNA TGTGCCAGCAGTTTATTTTTGGGGAGCTCCTATAATTCACCCCTCCACTTT.

V and J are TRBV28 and TRBJ1-1; tentative D call: TRBD1 (5 bases). The germline V and J ends were trimmed by 4 bases and 1 base, with 13 bases remaining between them. Germline CDR1 and CDR2: MDHEN and SYDVKM. The CDR3 is made up of 15 amino acids. In DNA form, the CDR3 reads TGTGCCAGCAGTTCTTTCCGACAGAGGAACACTGAAGCTTTCTTT. Amino acid sequence: CASSSFRQRNTEAFF.

V and J are TRBV11-1 and TRBJ2-7; a weak D match, TRBD1 (6 bases). V lost 6 bases and J 1 base, leaving 19 bases between the germline ends. The germline V gene encodes CDR1 SGHAT and CDR2 FQDESV (reference sequence). The CDR3 is made up of 16 amino acids. The DNA of the CDR3 is TGTGCCAGCAGTCGGTTTTTGACAGGCGGATCCTACGAGCAGTACTTC. Protein: CASSRFLTGGSYEQYF. The full variable domain, in which reference TRBV11-1 and TRBJ2-7 provide the parts outside the CDR3, is EAEVAQSPRYKITEKSQAVAFWCDPISGHATLYWYRQILGQGPELLVQFQDESVVDDSQLPKDRFSAERLKGVDSTLKIQPAELGDSAMYLCASSRFLTGGSYEQYFGPGTRLTVT.

The chain has TRBV5-5 and TRBJ1-2, with D possibly being TRBD1 (6 bases). V dropped 3 bases and J dropped 4 bases, with 16 bases sitting between them. The germline V gene has CDR1 SGHKS and CDR2 YYEKEE (reference sequence). This CDR3 comprises 15 residues. The CDR3 loop is CASSSGGTTAYGYTF. The CDR3 DNA reads TGTGCCAGCAGCTCGGGGGGGACAACGGCCTATGGCTACACCTTC.

V and J are TRBV19 and TRBJ2-2; D might be TRBD1 (6 bases). CDR1 is LNHDA and CDR2 is SQIVND in the germline V gene (reference sequence). V was cut by 10 bases and J by 6 bases, with 27 bases left in between. The length of the CDR3 is 17 residues. The CDR3 loop is CATQARPTGFYPGELFF. As DNA, the CDR3 is TGTGCCACCCAGGCCCGACCTACAGGGTTTTATCCCGGGGAGCTGTTTTTT.

The chain is built from TRBV4-3 and TRBJ2-6; D is perhaps TRBD2 (5 bases). This CDR3 region has 17 residues. CDR1 is LGHNA and CDR2 is YSLEER in the germline V gene. Trimming took 0 bases from V and 0 from J, leaving 9 bases between them. The CDR3 nucleotides are TGCGCCAGCAGCCAAGAGGCGGGCACCTCTGGGGCCAACGTCCTGACTTTC. The encoded protein is CASSQEAGTSGANVLTF.

The CDR3 DNA reads as TGTGCCAGCAGTTTAAGGGGGTCAGGTGGCTACACCTTC. Translating it yields CASSLRGSGGYTF. The chain carries TRBV28 and TRBJ1-2; weak D call: TRBD1 (6 bases). The CDR3 length is 13 residues. The ends were cut back, 2 bases at V and 7 bases at J, with 11 bases in the middle. The germline V gene encodes CDR1 MDHEN and CDR2 SYDVKM.

This sequence joins TRBV11-2 and TRBJ1-1; D not certain. Germline V gives CDR1 SGHAT, CDR2 FQNNGV. This CDR3 has 12 residues. V was clipped by 1 base and J by 7 bases, with 7 bases between them. Written as DNA, the CDR3 is TGTGCCAGCAGCTTAGGGGGTGATGAAGCTTTCTTT. This gives the protein CASSLGGDEAFF.

V usage is TRBV30 and J usage is TRBJ1-4; D is unclear. CDR1 GTSNPN and CDR2 SVGIG come from the germline V gene (reference sequence). Trimming pared 2 bases from V and 3 bases from J, leaving 19 bases between. The CDR3 covers 17 residues. The CDR3 nucleotides read TGTGCCTGGAGTCTAAGCCGAGGGAATTTGGCTAATGAAAAACTGTTTTTT. Amino acid sequence: CAWSLSRGNLANEKLFF. The whole variable domain, remainder taken from reference TRBV30 and TRBJ1-4, is SQTIHQWPATLVQPVGSPLSLECTVEGTSNPNLYWYRQAAGRGLQLLFYSVGIGQISSEVPQNLSASRPQDRQFILSSKKLLLSDSGFYLCAWSLSRGNLANEKLFFGSGTQLSVL.

The rearrangement links TRBV5-1 to TRBJ2-2; either TRBD1 or TRBD2 may fit D (5 bases each). The CDR3 sequence is 15 residues long. Germline CDR1 reads SGHRS; CDR2 reads YFSETQ. V was trimmed by 2 bases and J by 2 bases, leaving 10 bases between them. CDR3 residues: CASSLLDSNTGELFF. CDR3 DNA: TGCGCCAGCAGCTTACTAGACAGTAACACCGGGGAGCTGTTTTTT.

This sequence joins TRBV7-2 and TRBJ1-1; D is perhaps TRBD1 (6 bases). Germline V gene data show CDR1 as SGHTA and CDR2 as FQGNSA. The CDR3 has 13 residues. V gave up 4 bases and J gave up 8 bases, with 14 bases separating them. CDR3 bases: TGTGCCAGCAGCTATCTCCAGGGGAACGAAGCTTTCTTT. This sequence encodes CASSYLQGNEAFF.

This clone was counted a few times. The chain uses TRBV13 and TRBJ1-3; no reliable D call. Deletions cut 3 bases from V and 3 bases from J, with 9 bases between. Per germline, CDR1 PRHDT and CDR2 FYEKMQ (reference sequence). This CDR3 is 14 amino acids long. The CDR3 coding sequence is TGTGCCAGCAGCTTTAGAGGCTTTGGAAACACCATATATTTT. Residues: CASSFRGFGNTIYF.

The V and J genes are TRBV5-4 and TRBJ2-5; TRBD1 agrees at 7 bases. The CDR3 loop spans 14 amino acids. Germline V lookup: CDR1 SGHNT, CDR2 YYREEE (reference sequence). The ends lost 4 bases at V and 3 bases at J; junction bases unmatched: 6. The CDR3 DNA is TGTGCCAGCAGCCCACCCGGGACAGAAGAGACCCAGTACTTC. Protein sequence: CASSPPGTEETQYF.

V and J are TRBV7-9 and TRBJ1-1; 8 nucleotides match TRBD1. Germline V lookup: CDR1 SEHNR, CDR2 FQNEAQ (reference sequence). Trimming cost V 8 bases and J 4 bases; bases outside gene matches: 6. This CDR3 is 13 amino acids long. The CDR3 sequence is CASHQGASTEAFF. CDR3 in DNA: TGTGCCAGCCACCAGGGGGCGAGCACTGAAGCTTTCTTT.

This clone was recorded a few times. This chain connects TRBV27 to TRBJ2-1, with 7 nucleotides matching TRBD2. The CDR3 runs to 16 residues. J lost 6 bases, V lost 3 bases, and 11 bases had no gene match. From germline, CDR1 is MNHEY and CDR2 SMNVEV (reference sequence). The CDR3 DNA follows: TGTGCCAGCAGTTTCCTTCCGGGACTACAACCCAATGAGCAGTTCTTC. This codes for CASSFLPGLQPNEQFF.

V usage is TRBV12-3 or TRBV12-4 and J usage is TRBJ1-2, with unresolved D. This CDR3 contains 12 residues. Between the trimmed V and J ends, which lost 5 bases and 4 bases, there was a span of 8 bases. The CDR3 is CASSLDGYGYTF. CDR3 in DNA: TGTGCCAGCAGTCTCGATGGCTATGGCTACACCTTC.

A single count supports this clone. This chain connects TRBV7-9 to TRBJ2-3, with D perhaps matching TRBD1 (6 bases). This CDR3 has 16 amino acids. V shed 7 bases and J shed 1 base, with 18 bases lying between them. Germline loops: CDR1 SEHNR, CDR2 FQNEAQ (reference sequence). CDR3 loop: CASTNRVGPGTDTQYF. DNA of the CDR3: TGTGCCAGCACCAACAGGGTGGGTCCAGGCACAGATACGCAGTATTTT.

The rearrangement links TRBV27 to TRBJ2-3, with no clear D. Germline assignment: CDR1 MNHEY and CDR2 SMNVEV (reference sequence). This CDR3 comprises 12 residues. The V gene lost 6 bases and the J gene lost 6 bases, with 10 bases spanning the gap. The chain's CDR3 is CASRESLDTQYF. The CDR3 region has the DNA TGTGCCAGCAGGGAGTCACTTGATACGCAGTATTTT.

V usage is TRBV11-3 and J usage is TRBJ2-1, with 12 positions matching TRBD2. Germline values: CDR1 SGHNT, CDR2 YENEEA. The CDR3 has 16 amino acids. Trimming at V came to 1 base and at J to 10 bases, leaving 8 bases not matched to a gene. CDR3 bases: TGTGCCAGCAGCTTAGTCCTAGCGGGAGGGCCCAGGGAGCAGTTCTTC. Protein: CASSLVLAGGPREQFF.

The J gene is TRBJ2-2, the V gene TRBV5-4; D is unresolved. The V end lost 4 bases, the J end lost 5 bases, and 6 bases lay between the germline ends. The CDR3 is made up of 12 amino acids. Germline V lookup: CDR1 SGHNT, CDR2 YYREEE (reference sequence). The CDR3 loop reads CASSPPTGELFF. CDR3 in DNA: TGTGCCAGCAGCCCACCAACCGGGGAGCTGTTTTTT.

The V call is TRBV18, the J call TRBJ2-7; D perhaps matches TRBD2 (6 bases). In germline, CDR1 is KGHSH, CDR2 LQKENI. This CDR3 has 16 amino acids. The ends were cut back, 0 bases at V and 0 bases at J, with 12 bases in the middle. CDR3 protein: CASSPPDPAGSYEQYF. Written as DNA, the CDR3 is TGTGCCAGCTCACCACCGGATCCAGCGGGCTCCTACGAGCAGTACTTC.

V usage is TRBV5-1 and J usage is TRBJ2-7; D is tentatively TRBD1 or TRBD2 (6 bases each). The V and J ends lost 1 base and 7 bases respectively, with 15 bases between them. Germline assignment: CDR1 SGHRS and CDR2 YFSETQ. CDR3 length: 14 amino acids. CDR3 amino acids: CASSLMGGPGEQYF. The CDR3 DNA reads TGCGCCAGCAGCTTGATGGGGGGCCCGGGTGAGCAGTACTTC.